This T cell receptor beta chain was observed in a study of spatial heterogeneity in lung cancer. Study results and limitations: Expanded intratumoral alpha and beta TCR counts tracked tumor mutation counts.

In its sample, this clonotype was seen a few times. Its specificity is unknown. One entry per CDR3 protein, called by TCRdb with MiXCR from the 5' RACE reads. This sample has around 100,000 distinct CDR3 sequences, with about 4.4% found just once. The CDR3 is 17 residues long. Trimming cost V 7 bases and J 4 bases; bases outside gene matches: 17. Germline loops: CDR1 SEHNR, CDR2 FQNEAQ (reference sequence). Noted time point: sample taken at primary tumor resection. A total of around 72 untreated early-stage non-small cell lung cancer patients served as donors. The starting material was lung tumor tissue, obtained at surgery. The chain is built from TRBV7-9 and TRBJ2-7; TRBD1 matches 9 bases. The receptor was isolated from a male donor with early-stage non-small cell lung cancer. The CDR3 here is CASTPYTGQGLAYEQYF. CDR3 bases: TGTGCCAGCACCCCCTACACGGGACAGGGTCTCGCTTACGAGCAGTACTTC.